One sample yielded the 27 T cell receptor beta chains listed below, sequenced in a study of T cells in Graves' hyperthyroidism and ophthalmopathy. Regions amplified from RNA transcripts were the TCR beta CDR3 regions. In the first-round RT-PCR of the TCR CDR3, the HTBI primer set was used. TCRdb re-analysed the multiplex PCR reads in MiXCR, keeping a single row per CDR3 protein. Of 500,000 to 800,000 distinct CDR3 sequences in the sample, approximately 14% were seen once. Sequencing input: blood. The receptors derive from a woman in her forties or fifties with Graves' ophthalmopathy.

This clonotype was seen at least ten times. This chain connects TRBV2 to TRBJ2-1; D is unclear. This CDR3 comprises 15 residues. Germline V gives CDR1 SNHLY, CDR2 FYNNEI. V lost 5 bases and J lost 5, with 16 bases in between. In nucleotides, the CDR3 is TGTGCCAGCAGTTTAGATCGGACGCCCAACAATGAGCAGTTCTTC. Translation: CASSLDRTPNNEQFF.

The V gene is TRBV19, the J gene TRBJ1-2; 7 bases agree with TRBD1. This CDR3 has 16 residues. V lost 9 bases, J lost 0 bases, and 13 bases stayed unmatched. Germline-derived CDR1 and CDR2 are LNHDA and SQIVND (reference sequence). The CDR3 nucleotides read TGTGCCAGCAGACAACCGCGACAGGGCGCTAACTATGGCTACACCTTC. Encoded protein: CASRQPRQGANYGYTF.

This clonotype was seen many times. The J gene is TRBJ1-2, the V gene TRBV7-2; the D gene is possibly TRBD1 (5 bases). Trimming cost V 5 bases and J 4 bases, with 17 bases left between them. The CDR3 has 15 residues. Germline V lookup: CDR1 SGHTA, CDR2 FQGNSA. Here the CDR3 reads CASSPKVGGFYGYTF. The DNA of the CDR3 is TGTGCCAGCAGCCCGAAGGTCGGGGGGTTCTATGGCTACACCTTC.

CDR3 bases: TGTGCCAGCAGCTTCGGGTCAGGTACGCAGTATTTT. As protein: CASSFGSGTQYF. This chain connects TRBV13 to TRBJ2-3; D not certain. Germline CDR1 reads PRHDT; CDR2 reads FYEKMQ (reference sequence). CDR3 length: 12 amino acids. Trimming pared 3 bases from V and 8 bases from J, leaving 9 bases between.

This clonotype was seen many times. This sequence joins TRBV27 and TRBJ2-3, with D perhaps assigned TRBD1 or TRBD2 (6 bases each). V lost 4 bases and J lost 4, with 18 bases in between. Germline values: CDR1 MNHEY, CDR2 SMNVEV (reference sequence). The CDR3 extends over 16 amino acids. The CDR3 here is CASSSPGAGWADTQYF. As DNA, the CDR3 is TGTGCCAGCAGTTCTCCGGGGGCAGGGTGGGCAGATACGCAGTATTTT.

This chain links TRBV11-2 with TRBJ2-2, with unresolved D. The CDR3 spans 16 residues. The V gene lost 3 bases and the J gene lost 1 base, with 12 bases spanning the gap. Germline CDR1 is SGHAT and CDR2 is FQNNGV. The CDR3, as DNA: TGTGCCAGCAGCTTCATAGAACTTCGGAACACCGGGGAGCTGTTTTTT. Translation: CASSFIELRNTGELFF.

This clonotype came up a few times. The chain is built from TRBV7-9 and TRBJ1-3; D unresolved. V lost 2 bases and J lost 0, with 11 bases in between. The CDR3 has 16 amino acids. In germline, CDR1 is SEHNR, CDR2 FQNEAQ (reference sequence). Here the CDR3 reads CASSLSRAYSGNTIYF. The CDR3 coding sequence is TGTGCCAGCAGCTTATCACGTGCGTACTCTGGAAACACCATATATTTT.

This clonotype has ten or more counts. This sequence joins TRBV4-1 and TRBJ2-7, with unresolved D. Trimming cost V 4 bases and J 5 bases, with 12 bases left between them. The germline gives CDR1 MGHRA, CDR2 YSYEKL. The CDR3 consists of 13 residues. The CDR3 DNA reads as TGCGCCAGCAGCCCAGCCGGAGCCCACGAGCAGTACTTC. Protein: CASSPAGAHEQYF.

This clonotype turned up a few times. One end of the junction varies from germline; a read error may be responsible. The chain is built from TRBV5-1 and TRBJ2-7; the D is unclear. The germline V gene encodes CDR1 SGHRS and CDR2 YFSETQ. The CDR3 is made up of 13 amino acids. CDR3 loop: CASSLRISYEQHF. The CDR3 bases are TGCGCCAGCAGCTTGCGGATCTCCTACGAGCAGCACTTC.

This clonotype has more than one count but fewer than ten. The gene calls are TRBV6-2 or TRBV6-3 and TRBJ2-1, with D tentatively TRBD2 (6 bases). The germline V gene encodes CDR1 MNHEY and CDR2 SVGEGT. Deletions cut 6 bases from V and 7 bases from J, with 16 bases between. This CDR3 has 14 amino acids. This chain's CDR3 is CASRPLGGKNEQFF. The CDR3 DNA reads TGTGCCAGCAGGCCGCTTGGGGGGAAGAATGAGCAGTTCTTC.

This chain links TRBV7-9 with TRBJ1-4; D is unclear. Trimming took off 5 bases at V and 7 bases at J, with 17 bases between the two ends. This CDR3 contains 15 residues. The germline V gene encodes CDR1 SEHNR and CDR2 FQNEAQ (reference sequence). The CDR3 region has the DNA TGTGCCAGCAGCCCACAACTTATCCCGTCTGAAAAACTGTTTTTT. Amino acid sequence: CASSPQLIPSEKLFF.

This clonotype was recorded at least ten times. The chain couples TRBV20-1 to TRBJ2-5; possible D gene TRBD1, 5 bases. Germline V gene data show CDR1 as DFQATT and CDR2 as SNEGSKA (reference sequence). Trimming stripped 0 bases from V and 1 base from J, with 12 bases between. The CDR3 sequence is 15 residues long. The CDR3 sequence: CSARDSWGSQETQYF. The CDR3 bases are TGCAGTGCTAGAGATTCCTGGGGCAGCCAAGAGACCCAGTACTTC.

This clonotype came up a few times. The genes are TRBV5-8 and TRBJ2-7, with 7 bases that match TRBD1. Germline V gene lookup returns CDR1 SGHTS and CDR2 YDEGEE. This CDR3 region has 20 residues. Germline trimming cut 0 bases from V and 3 bases from J; bases unmatched to any gene: 21. The CDR3 nucleotides read TGTGCCAGCAGCTTGGCCAAGACAGGGTTAATGGCGTCAGGGTACTACGAGCAGTACTTC. Protein product: CASSLAKTGLMASGYYEQYF. Full variable domain (missing parts from reference TRBV5-8 and TRBJ2-7): EAGVTQSPTHLIKTRGQQATLRCSPISGHTSVYWYQQALGLGLQFLLWYDEGEERNRGNFPPRFSGRQFPNYSSELNVNALELEDSALYLCASSLAKTGLMASGYYEQYFGPGTRLTVT.

This clonotype has at least ten counts. The chain uses TRBV11-3 and TRBJ2-1; D is unclear. This CDR3 is 15 amino acids long. Germline V gives CDR1 SGHNT, CDR2 YENEEA. Trimming stripped 3 bases from V and 0 bases from J, with 9 bases between. The CDR3 spells CASSFEGSSYNEQFF. CDR3 nucleotide sequence: TGTGCCAGCAGCTTTGAAGGAAGCTCCTACAATGAGCAGTTCTTC.

For this clonotype: A much more abundant neighbour one base away suggests this may be a read error. This sequence joins TRBV7-3 and TRBJ2-3; D uncertain. CDR3 length: 14 residues. Germline values: CDR1 SGHTA, CDR2 FQGTGA. Trimming cost V 1 base and J 6 bases, with 11 bases left between them. CDR3 in amino acids: CASSLKNLPDTQYF. CDR3 sequence (DNA): TGTGCCAGCAGCTTAAAAAACCTGCCGGATACGCAGTATTTT.

This clonotype is judged medium-sized. V is TRBV7-2 and J is TRBJ1-5; 7 bases align to TRBD1. CDR3 length: 15 amino acids. V trimming: 2 bases; J trimming: 4 bases; junction bases outside the gene matches: 5. Germline CDR1 SGHTA, CDR2 FQGNSA. CDR3 sequence: CASSLYRGQNQPQHF. CDR3 DNA sequence: TGTGCCAGCAGCTTATACAGGGGCCAAAATCAGCCCCAGCATTTT.

This clonotype has at least ten counts. The rearrangement uses TRBV6-1 and TRBJ2-5; 7 positions match TRBD1. The CDR3 runs to 14 residues. The junction had 4 bases not matched to a gene; V was cut back by 5 bases and J by 1 base. Germline V gene lookup returns CDR1 MNHNS and CDR2 SASEGT. CDR3 DNA sequence: TGTGCCAGCAGTTACGCAGGGGGCCAAGAGACCCAGTACTTC. Amino acids: CASSYAGGQETQYF.

The chain is built from TRBV28 and TRBJ1-5, with D possibly matching TRBD1 (5 bases). The CDR3 spans 16 residues. CDR1 is MDHEN and CDR2 is SYDVKM in the germline V gene. V lost 7 bases to trimming and J lost 4 bases, with 20 bases between them. In nucleotides, the CDR3 is TGTGCCAGCAAAAACCCCCCCGGGACTGGTAATCAGCCCCAGCATTTT. It is translated as CASKNPPGTGNQPQHF.

Worth noting for this clonotype: Possible read error: a much larger clone is one base away. This sequence joins TRBV27 and TRBJ2-7; 11 bases fit TRBD2. The ends lost 5 bases at V and 2 bases at J; junction bases unmatched: 5. The CDR3 extends over 15 amino acids. Germline values: CDR1 MNHEY, CDR2 SMNVEV (reference sequence). As DNA, the CDR3 is TGTGCCAGCAGTCCGACTAGCGGGACCCCCTACGAGCAGTACTTC. Amino acid sequence: CASSPTSGTPYEQYF.

V is TRBV5-1 and J is TRBJ2-1; TRBD2 agrees at 10 bases. The ends lost 1 base at V and 4 bases at J; junction bases unmatched: 8. This CDR3 spans 17 amino acids. Germline V lookup: CDR1 SGHRS, CDR2 YFSETQ. The CDR3 DNA sequence: TGCGCCAGCAGCTTGTCCCGAGCGGGAGGGATATACAATGAGCAGTTCTTC. It yields the protein CASSLSRAGGIYNEQFF.

Of note for this clonotype: The junction does not match germline at one end; this may be a read error. The chain is built from TRBV24-1 and TRBJ2-2; D is unclear. CDR1 KGHDR and CDR2 SFDVKD come from the germline V gene. The CDR3 has 12 amino acids. This CDR3 reads CTTSRLGGELFF. The CDR3 DNA follows: TGTACCACCAGTAGATTAGGCGGGGAGCTGTTTTTT.

This clonotype was picked up a small number of times. This sequence joins TRBV20-1 and TRBJ1-4; a weak D match, TRBD1 (6 bases). Germline CDR1 is DFQATT and CDR2 is SNEGSKA (reference sequence). This CDR3 spans 14 amino acids. CDR3 amino acids: CSATSTGHNEKLFF. The CDR3 DNA reads as TGCAGCGCGACATCGACAGGACATAATGAAAAACTGTTTTTT.

This clonotype has just one count. The rearrangement uses TRBV7-2 and TRBJ2-7, with TRBD2 matching 10 bases. Germline loops: CDR1 SGHTA, CDR2 FQGNSA. CDR3 length: 13 amino acids. V lost 4 bases to trimming and J lost 6 bases; unmatched junction nucleotides: 3. The CDR3 loop is CASSWTSGIEQYF. Here the CDR3 DNA reads TGTGCCAGCAGCTGGACTAGCGGTATCGAGCAGTACTTC.

This clonotype was found many times. V and J are TRBV14 and TRBJ2-3; no clear D. Germline V lookup: CDR1 SGHDN, CDR2 FVKESK. The CDR3 runs 15 residues. V was cut by 0 bases and J by 2 bases, with 9 bases left in between. For the CDR3, the DNA is TGTGCCAGCAGCCAAGATCAGAGGTCCACAGATACGCAGTATTTT. Protein sequence: CASSQDQRSTDTQYF.

This clonotype was counted ten times or more. The chain has TRBV24-1 and TRBJ2-1; 9 bases line up with TRBD2. The CDR3 totals 18 residues. Germline V gene lookup returns CDR1 KGHDR and CDR2 SFDVKD. The J segment lost 7 bases and the V segment lost 2 bases, leaving 14 bases of the junction unmatched. The CDR3 is CATSDSTARWGLANEQFF. CDR3 nucleotides: TGTGCCACCAGTGATTCGACGGCAAGGTGGGGACTAGCAAATGAGCAGTTCTTC.

This rearrangement joins TRBV9 to TRBJ2-1; unclear D gene. The CDR3 is 11 residues long. From germline, CDR1 is SGDLS and CDR2 YYNGEE. Trimming removed 4 bases at V and 10 bases at J, with 9 bases between. The chain's CDR3 is CASSSGLEQFF. CDR3 DNA sequence: TGTGCCAGCAGCTCCGGCCTCGAGCAGTTCTTC.

The table lists this clonotype with many counts. The V call is TRBV20-1, the J call TRBJ1-1, with TRBD1 matching over 7 bases. The CDR3 extends over 17 amino acids. V shed 0 bases and J 0 bases; nucleotides not matched to a gene: 10. Germline CDR1 and CDR2: DFQATT and SNEGSKA (reference sequence). CDR3 coding DNA: TGCAGTGCTAGAGATCGACAGGGTTTTGTTTTGAACACTGAAGCTTTCTTT. It specifies CSARDRQGFVLNTEAFF.